A selection of T cell receptor beta chains follows, all from one sample in a study of neurological immune-mediated disorders. TCRdb processed the 5' RACE reads anew with MiXCR; each CDR3 protein has one entry. The sample carries some 48,000 distinct CDR3 sequences, roughly 14% recorded once. Source material: PBMCs. The receptors originated from a male donor with HTLV-1-associated myelopathy (HAM/TSP). Each CDR3 is given with its conserved first and last residue. Fields, in order: J gene, D gene, V gene, clone size, CDR3 length, CDR3 protein, CDR3 DNA. A D gene is named only where the DNA matches it firmly. The size of a clone is reported for some rows only, either as once, few or many, or as a class for expanded clones.

>TRBJ2-6|.|TRBV5-1|.|15
CASSLVQTGANVLTF
TGCGCCAGCAGCTTGGTACAGACTGGGGCCAACGTCCTGACTTTC
>TRBJ2-3|TRBD2|TRBV29-1|many|14
CSVDSAGVTDTQYF
TGCAGCGTTGACTCGGCGGGGGTGACAGATACGCAGTATTTT
>TRBJ1-1|.|TRBV5-1|many|15
CASSLVRQSNTEAFF
TGCGCCAGCAGCTTGGTCCGGCAGAGCAACACTGAAGCTTTCTTT
>TRBJ1-1|.|TRBV29-1|.|13
CSVEGAMNTESFF
TGCAGCGTCGAGGGTGCAATGAACACTGAATCTTTCTTT
>TRBJ2-3|TRBD2|TRBV5-1|many|19
CASSLAVLAGGPSTDTQYF
TGCGCCAGCAGCTTGGCCGTACTAGCGGGGGGCCCAAGCACAGATACGCAGTATTTT
>TRBJ2-7|TRBD1|TRBV7-2|many|14
CASSRRQGFNEQYF
TGTGCCAGCAGCCGCCGACAGGGATTCAACGAGCAGTACTTC
>TRBJ2-1|.|TRBV7-6|.|16
CASSLDRREWDNEQFF
TGTGCCAGCAGCTTAGATCGACGGGAGTGGGACAATGAGCAGTTCTTC
>TRBJ1-2|TRBD1|TRBV20-1|many|14
CSAQGQADNYGYTF
TGCAGTGCCCAAGGACAGGCGGATAACTATGGCTACACCTTC
>TRBJ2-3|TRBD2|TRBV5-1|many|15
CASRFRGGPTDTQYF
TGCGCCAGCAGGTTCCGGGGGGGGCCCACAGATACGCAGTATTTT
>TRBJ1-6|TRBD1|TRBV7-6|many|17
CASSRGGQGSYNSPLHF
TGTGCCAGCAGCCGGGGGGGACAGGGCTCCTATAATTCACCCCTCCACTTT
>TRBJ2-1|.|TRBV7-2|.|14
CASSLEPSNNEQFF
TGTGCCAGCAGCTTAGAACCATCCAACAATGAGCAGTTCTTC
>TRBJ2-7|.|TRBV20-1|many|14
CSARVGDSSYEQYF
TGCAGTGCTAGAGTGGGAGACAGCTCCTACGAGCAGTACTTC
>TRBJ2-1|TRBD1|TRBV20-1|many|14
CSARQGQGYNEQFF
TGCAGTGCTAGACAGGGACAGGGTTACAATGAGCAGTTCTTC
>TRBJ2-7|TRBD1|TRBV11-2|many|13
CASSPDRGGEQYF
TGTGCCAGCAGCCCGGACAGGGGCGGCGAGCAGTACTTC
>TRBJ2-7|.|TRBV3-1|.|12
CASSQSGDEQYF
TGTGCCAGCAGCCAATCGGGGGACGAGCAGTACTTC
>TRBJ1-2|.|TRBV18|many|16
CASSPGGGRDLYGYTF
TGTGCCAGCTCACCCGGCGGGGGCAGGGATTTGTATGGCTACACCTTC
>TRBJ2-4|.|TRBV4-3|many|17
CASKYTSIPGTKNIQYF
TGCGCCAGCAAGTATACATCGATCCCTGGAACCAAAAACATTCAGTACTTC
>TRBJ2-5|.|TRBV3-1|many|16
CASSPSPVGDEETQYF
TGTGCCAGCAGCCCCTCCCCGGTCGGGGACGAAGAGACCCAGTACTTC
>TRBJ2-5|.|TRBV12-3/TRBV12-4|medium-sized|12
CASSRGSETQYF
TGTGCCAGCAGTCGGGGCAGCGAGACCCAGTACTTC
>TRBJ1-1|.|TRBV27|many|13
CASWGRLNTEAFF
TGTGCCAGTTGGGGACGGTTGAACACTGAAGCTTTCTTT
>TRBJ2-5|.|TRBV7-9|many|13
CASSPNREQTQYF
TGTGCCAGCAGCCCTAACAGGGAACAGACCCAGTACTTC
>TRBJ2-1|TRBD2|TRBV7-2|many|16
CASSLKGLASYNEQFF
TGTGCCAGCAGCTTAAAAGGACTAGCGTCCTACAATGAGCAGTTCTTC
>TRBJ1-1|TRBD1|TRBV29-1|many|13
CSVDRGKFAEAFF
TGCAGCGTTGACAGGGGGAAATTTGCTGAAGCTTTCTTT
>TRBJ1-1|TRBD1|TRBV7-2|many|14
CASSLRQGYTEAFF
TGTGCCAGCAGCTTAAGACAGGGGTACACTGAAGCTTTCTTT
>TRBJ1-6|.|TRBV4-3|many|16
CASSQEGGVGNSPLHF
TGCGCCAGCAGCCAAGAGGGGGGGGTGGGTAATTCACCCCTCCACTTT
>TRBJ1-6|.|TRBV6-5|many|16
CASSYLPRRRDSPLHF
TGTGCCAGCAGTTACCTTCCGCGAAGGCGCGATTCACCCCTCCACTTT
>TRBJ2-7|.|TRBV27|.|13
CASSLHRQYEQYF
TGTGCCAGCAGTTTACACAGACAGTACGAGCAGTACTTC
>TRBJ2-1|.|TRBV5-1|many|16
CASSLEGPSSYNEQFF
TGCGCCAGCAGCTTGGAGGGACCGAGCTCCTACAATGAGCAGTTCTTC
>TRBJ1-2|TRBD1|TRBV12-3/TRBV12-4|many|15
CASVSGTGENYGYTF
TGTGCCAGTGTTTCCGGGACAGGGGAGAACTATGGCTACACCTTC
>TRBJ2-2|TRBD2|TRBV7-2|many|16
CASSVTSGVVAGELFF
TGTGCCAGCAGCGTAACTAGCGGGGTTGTAGCCGGGGAGCTGTTTTTT
>TRBJ2-3|TRBD1|TRBV20-1|many|13
CSANRDRGNTQYF
TGCAGTGCTAATCGGGACAGGGGAAATACGCAGTATTTT
>TRBJ2-5|.|TRBV5-1|.|14
CASSLGLRRETQYF
TGCGCCAGCAGCTTGGGGCTCCGGCGAGAGACCCAGTACTTC
>TRBJ2-1|.|TRBV5-1|many|17
CASSLGLLAQSPHEQFF
TGCGCCAGCAGCTTGGGTCTACTAGCCCAAAGTCCCCATGAGCAGTTCTTC
>TRBJ1-1|TRBD1|TRBV5-1|many|13
CASSLGTVTEAFF
TGCGCCAGCAGCTTAGGGACAGTTACAGAAGCTTTCTTT
>TRBJ1-2|TRBD1|TRBV27|.|16
CASSFSPPGTGYGYTF
TGTGCCAGCAGTTTTTCCCCGCCAGGGACAGGCTATGGCTACACCTTC
>TRBJ2-1|TRBD2|TRBV5-1|.|17
CASSLATTSGWANEQFF
TGCGCCAGCAGCTTGGCCACGACTAGCGGATGGGCCAATGAGCAGTTCTTC
>TRBJ1-6|.|TRBV12-3/TRBV12-4|.|14
CASSLVLINSPLHF
TGTGCCAGCAGTTTGGTGTTGATTAATTCACCCCTCCACTTT
>TRBJ2-1|.|TRBV20-1|many|15
CSASTGPYSYNEQFF
TGCAGTGCTAGTACCGGCCCTTACTCCTACAATGAGCAGTTCTTC
>TRBJ2-1|TRBD2|TRBV20-1|many|11
CSAAVSGEQFF
TGCAGTGCTGCAGTTAGCGGGGAGCAGTTCTTC
>TRBJ2-3|.|TRBV4-3|many|13
CASSRVAADTQYF
TGCGCCAGCAGCCGAGTAGCGGCAGATACGCAGTATTTT
>TRBJ1-4|.|TRBV5-6|many|12
CASSLTRTELFF
TGTGCCAGCAGCCTTACCAGGACAGAACTGTTTTTT
>TRBJ1-3|.|TRBV29-1|many|13
CSVGQSSGNTIYF
TGCAGCGTTGGACAGAGTAGTGGAAACACCATATATTTT
>TRBJ2-3|.|TRBV6-2/TRBV6-3|.|15
CASSYPGGVTDTQYF
TGTGCCAGCAGTTACCCCGGTGGGGTGACAGATACGCAGTATTTT
>TRBJ2-5|TRBD2|TRBV20-1|many|15
CSARDPSGGQETQYF
TGCAGTGCTAGAGATCCTAGCGGGGGGCAAGAGACCCAGTACTTC
>TRBJ1-1|.|TRBV27|few|14
CASSYRALNTEAFF
TGTGCCAGCAGTTACAGGGCCCTGAACACTGAAGCTTTCTTT
>TRBJ2-5|.|TRBV7-2|medium-sized|14
CASSLEGLYETQYF
TGTGCCAGCAGCTTAGAGGGCCTATACGAGACCCAGTACTTC